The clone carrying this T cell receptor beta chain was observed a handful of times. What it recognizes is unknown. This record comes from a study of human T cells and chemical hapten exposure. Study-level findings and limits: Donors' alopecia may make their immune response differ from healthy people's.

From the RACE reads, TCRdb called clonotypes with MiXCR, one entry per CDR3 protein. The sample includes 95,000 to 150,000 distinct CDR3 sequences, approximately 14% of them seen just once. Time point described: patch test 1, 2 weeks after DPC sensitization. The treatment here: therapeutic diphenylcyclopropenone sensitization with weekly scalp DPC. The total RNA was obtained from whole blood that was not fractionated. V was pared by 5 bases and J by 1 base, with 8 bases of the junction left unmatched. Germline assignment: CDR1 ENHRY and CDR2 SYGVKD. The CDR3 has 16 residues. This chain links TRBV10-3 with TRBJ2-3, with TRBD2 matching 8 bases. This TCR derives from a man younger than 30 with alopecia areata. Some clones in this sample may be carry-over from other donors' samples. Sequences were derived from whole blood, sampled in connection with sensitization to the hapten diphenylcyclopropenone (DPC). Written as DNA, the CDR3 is TGTGCCATCAGTACCAAACTAGCGGACGGCACAGATACGCAGTATTTT. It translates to CAISTKLADGTDTQYF.